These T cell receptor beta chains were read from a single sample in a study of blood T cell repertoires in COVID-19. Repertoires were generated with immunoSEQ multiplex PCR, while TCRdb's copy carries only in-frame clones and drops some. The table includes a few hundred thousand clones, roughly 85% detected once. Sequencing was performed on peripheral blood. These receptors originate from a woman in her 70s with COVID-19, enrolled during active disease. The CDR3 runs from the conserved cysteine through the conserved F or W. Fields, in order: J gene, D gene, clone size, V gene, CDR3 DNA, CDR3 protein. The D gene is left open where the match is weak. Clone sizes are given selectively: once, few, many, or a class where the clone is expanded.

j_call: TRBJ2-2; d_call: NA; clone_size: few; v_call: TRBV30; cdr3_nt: TGTGCCTGGAGGACGGACTCGAACACCGGGGAGCTGTTTTTT; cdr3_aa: CAWRTDSNTGELFF
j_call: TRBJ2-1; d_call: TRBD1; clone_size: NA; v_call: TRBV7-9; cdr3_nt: TGTGCCAGCAGCTTAACAGGGGTCTCCTACAATGAGCAGTTCTTC; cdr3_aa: CASSLTGVSYNEQFF
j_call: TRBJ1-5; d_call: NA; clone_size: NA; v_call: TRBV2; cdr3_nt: TGTGCCAGCAGCGACACGGGGTTTTTTCAGCCCCAGCATTTT; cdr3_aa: CASSDTGFFQPQHF
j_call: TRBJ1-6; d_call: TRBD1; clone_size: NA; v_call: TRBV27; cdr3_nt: TGTGCCAGCAGTTTCCGACAGGGGTTGGGTTCACCCCTCCACTTT; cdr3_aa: CASSFRQGLGSPLHF
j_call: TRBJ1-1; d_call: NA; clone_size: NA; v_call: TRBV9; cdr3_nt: TGTGCCAGCAGCGTCTCAGGTATGAACACTGAAGCTTTCTTT; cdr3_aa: CASSVSGMNTEAFF
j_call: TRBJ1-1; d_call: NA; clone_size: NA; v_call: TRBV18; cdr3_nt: TGTGCCAGCTCACCCGCGGGGGCGGTGGTGAACACTGAAGCTTTCTTT; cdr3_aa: CASSPAGAVVNTEAFF
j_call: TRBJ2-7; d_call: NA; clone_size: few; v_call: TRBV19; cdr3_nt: TGTGCCAGTAGTATGGGGCAGGGAAGCCTCTACGAGCAGTACTTC; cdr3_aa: CASSMGQGSLYEQYF
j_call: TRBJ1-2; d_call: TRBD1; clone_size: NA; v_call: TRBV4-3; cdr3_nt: TGCGCCAGCAGCCTAGGACTCCCTGGACAGGGGGGATATGGCTACACCTTC; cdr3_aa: CASSLGLPGQGGYGYTF
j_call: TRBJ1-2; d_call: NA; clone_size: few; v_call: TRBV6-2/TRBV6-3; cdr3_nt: TGTGCCAGCAGTTATCAGCAGGGAATCGGCTACACCTTC; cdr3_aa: CASSYQQGIGYTF
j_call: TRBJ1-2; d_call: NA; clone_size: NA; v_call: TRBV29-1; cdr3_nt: TGCAGCGTTGAGAACGGGGACTACACCTTC; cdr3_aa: CSVENGDYTF
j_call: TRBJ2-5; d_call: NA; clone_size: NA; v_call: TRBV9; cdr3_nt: TGTGCCAGCAGCGTTCGGGGGGCCGACCGAGAGACCCAGTACTTC; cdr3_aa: CASSVRGADRETQYF
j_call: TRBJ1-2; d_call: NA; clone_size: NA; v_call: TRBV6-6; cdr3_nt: TGTGCCAGCATCACGGGGGGGGCCGCGGACTATGGCTACACCTTC; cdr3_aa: CASITGGAADYGYTF
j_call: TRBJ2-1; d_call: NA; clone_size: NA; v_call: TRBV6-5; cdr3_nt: TGTGCCAGCAGTTACTCCCCGTTAGATGAGCAGTTCTTC; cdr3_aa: CASSYSPLDEQFF
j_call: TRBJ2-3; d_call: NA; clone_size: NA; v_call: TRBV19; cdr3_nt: TGTGCCAGTAGTACGAGGGTCGGGCCCCCTGAGGATACGCAGTATTTT; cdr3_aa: CASSTRVGPPEDTQYF
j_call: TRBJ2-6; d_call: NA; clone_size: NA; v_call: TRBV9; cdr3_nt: TGTGCCAGCAGCGTAGGTGCGGGCTCTGGGGCCAACGTCCTGACTTTC; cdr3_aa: CASSVGAGSGANVLTF
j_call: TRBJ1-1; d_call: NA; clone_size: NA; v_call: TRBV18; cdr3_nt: TGTGCCAGCTCACCGTCGGGGGAGTGGACTGAAGCTTTCTTT; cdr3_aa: CASSPSGEWTEAFF
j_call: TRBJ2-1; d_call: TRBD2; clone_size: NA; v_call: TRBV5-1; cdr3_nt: TGCGCCAGCAGGTCCCCACCCGGGACTAGCGGGGGCACCGGGCTGGGGGAGCAGTTCTTC; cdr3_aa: CASRSPPGTSGGTGLGEQFF
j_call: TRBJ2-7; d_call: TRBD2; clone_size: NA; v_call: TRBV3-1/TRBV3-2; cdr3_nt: TGTGCCAGCAGCCCTCCACGGCGGGCTAGCGGGGTGTACGAGCAGTACTTC; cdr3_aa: CASSPPRRASGVYEQYF
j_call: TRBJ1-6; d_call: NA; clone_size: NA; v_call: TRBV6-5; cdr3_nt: TGTGCCAGCAGTTACGGAATCTTAGGAGGTTCACCCCTCCACTTT; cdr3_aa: CASSYGILGGSPLHF
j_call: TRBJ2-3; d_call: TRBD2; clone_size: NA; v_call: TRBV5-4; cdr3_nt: TGTGCCAGCAGCTTGGCGGGGGGAGCTAGCACAGATACGCAGTATTTT; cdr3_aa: CASSLAGGASTDTQYF
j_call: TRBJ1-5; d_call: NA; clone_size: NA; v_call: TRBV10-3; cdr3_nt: TGTGCCATCAGCGAGGATAACAGGTTATACAATCAGCCCCAGCATTTT; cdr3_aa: CAISEDNRLYNQPQHF
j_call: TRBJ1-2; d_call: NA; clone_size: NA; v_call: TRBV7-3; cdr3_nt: TGTGCCAGCAGCTTAACGGGGAAAGGGGAGGGCTATGGCTACACCTTC; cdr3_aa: CASSLTGKGEGYGYTF
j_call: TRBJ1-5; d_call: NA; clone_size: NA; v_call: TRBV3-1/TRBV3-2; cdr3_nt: TGTGCCAGCAGCCAAGATCGCACCCCCGGTCAGCCCCAGCATTTT; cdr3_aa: CASSQDRTPGQPQHF
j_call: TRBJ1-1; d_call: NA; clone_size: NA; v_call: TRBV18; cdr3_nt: TGTGCCAGCTCACCACCGTGGGGGCGGAACACTGAAGCTTTCTTT; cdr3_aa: CASSPPWGRNTEAFF
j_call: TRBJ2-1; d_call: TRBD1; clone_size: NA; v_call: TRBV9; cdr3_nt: TGTGCCAGCAGCGTAGGGACAGGGGAGTACAATGAGCAGTTCTTC; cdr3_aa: CASSVGTGEYNEQFF
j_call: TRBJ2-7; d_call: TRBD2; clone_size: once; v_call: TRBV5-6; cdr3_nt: TGTGCCAGCAGCTTGACGGCTAGCGGGAGAATAGGGATCTCCTACGAGCAGTACTTC; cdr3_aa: CASSLTASGRIGISYEQYF
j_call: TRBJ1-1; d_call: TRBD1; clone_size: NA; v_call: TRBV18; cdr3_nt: TGTGCCAGCTCACCGGGGACAGAAAAGGCCACTGAAGCTTTCTTT; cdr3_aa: CASSPGTEKATEAFF
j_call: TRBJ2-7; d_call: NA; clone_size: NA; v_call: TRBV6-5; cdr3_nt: TGTGCCAGCCGGAGCCTTTCCGAGCAGTACTTC; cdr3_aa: CASRSLSEQYF
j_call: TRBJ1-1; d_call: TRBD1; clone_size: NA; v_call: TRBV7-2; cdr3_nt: TGTGCCAGCAGCTTAGGCAGGGGGCTCACTGAAGCTTTCTTT; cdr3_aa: CASSLGRGLTEAFF